These 15 T cell receptor beta chains share one sample of origin, sequenced in a study of blood T cell repertoires in COVID-19. The method was immunoSEQ multiplex PCR; TCRdb's version includes in-frame clones alone and lacks a portion of them. The table has about 29,000 clones, nearly 80% seen once. The sample comprised peripheral blood. The receptors come from a woman in her 70s with acute or convalescent COVID-19.

The chain links TRBV5-1 to TRBJ1-2, with D maybe TRBD1 (5 bases). The V end lost 4 bases, the J end lost 2 bases, and 15 bases lay between the germline ends. This CDR3 has 15 amino acids. Germline values: CDR1 SGHRS, CDR2 YFSETQ. Here the CDR3 reads CASSIGLTGNYGYTF. CDR3 in DNA: TGCGCCAGCAGCATTGGACTAACAGGAAACTATGGCTACACCTTC.

J is TRBJ1-1 and V is TRBV19, with 7 bases identical to TRBD1. Germline CDR1 and CDR2: LNHDA and SQIVND (reference sequence). V dropped 3 bases and J dropped 0; count of bases not matched to a gene: 4. The CDR3 spans 15 residues. The CDR3, as DNA: TGTGCCAGTAGTATGGAAGGACAGGTGAACACTGAAGCTTTCTTT. It is translated as CASSMEGQVNTEAFF.

This chain uses TRBV28 with TRBJ2-7; possible D gene TRBD2, 6 bases. Germline loops: CDR1 MDHEN, CDR2 SYDVKM. The CDR3 spans 12 residues. With 8 bases removed from V and 5 bases from J, the gap between germline ends came to 13 bases. The DNA for the CDR3 is TGTGCCAGCGGGAGCCGGAGGGACGAGCAGTACTTC. Translation gives CASGSRRDEQYF. The variable domain in full, completed from reference TRBV28 and TRBJ2-7, reads DVKVTQSSRYLVKRTGEKVFLECVQDMDHENMFWYRQDPGLGLRLIYFSYDVKMKEKGDIPEGYSVSREKKERFSLILESASTNQTSMYLCASGSRRDEQYFGPGTRLTVT.

V is TRBV6-2 or TRBV6-3 and J is TRBJ2-5, with 12 bases lining up with TRBD2. This CDR3 spans 17 amino acids. V dropped 6 bases and J dropped 3; count of bases not matched to a gene: 11. Per the germline V gene, CDR1 is MNHEY and CDR2 is SVGEGT. This chain's CDR3 is CASSLRYLAGGEETQYF. The CDR3 DNA is TGTGCCAGCAGCCTCAGATACCTAGCGGGGGGGGAAGAGACCCAGTACTTC.

The V and J genes are TRBV19 and TRBJ2-1; no clear D. The CDR3 covers 17 residues. CDR1 and CDR2 from the germline V gene are LNHDA and SQIVND (reference sequence). Trimming left V 5 bases short and J 0 bases short, with 17 bases between. The CDR3 bases are TGTGCCAGTAGTGCCCCCCCAAGCCTAAGCTCCTACAATGAGCAGTTCTTC. As protein: CASSAPPSLSSYNEQFF.

The chain couples TRBV29-1 to TRBJ2-2; TRBD2 agrees at 7 bases. After removal of 1 base from V and 1 base from J, the junction contained 6 bases not matched to a gene. The CDR3 length is 16 residues. In germline, CDR1 is SQVTM, CDR2 ANQGSEA. CDR3 loop: CSVEGKGGRNTGELFF. CDR3 coding DNA: TGCAGCGTTGAAGGAAAGGGAGGGCGGAACACCGGGGAGCTGTTTTTT.

This chain connects TRBV15 to TRBJ2-2, with D possibly TRBD1 on 5 matching bases. Trimming left V 0 bases short and J 6 bases short, with 11 bases between. Germline assignment: CDR1 LNHNV and CDR2 YYDKDF (reference sequence). This CDR3 region has 15 residues. This CDR3 is CATSRDRQGSGELFF. The CDR3 coding sequence is TGTGCCACCAGCAGAGATCGGCAGGGTTCCGGGGAGCTGTTTTTT.

CDR3 protein: CASSRQALDDEQYF. The CDR3 region has the DNA TGTGCCAGCAGTCGACAGGCCCTCGACGACGAGCAGTACTTC. This chain connects TRBV2 to TRBJ2-7, with D maybe TRBD1 (6 bases). This CDR3 spans 14 amino acids. Germline loops: CDR1 SNHLY, CDR2 FYNNEI. V lost 5 bases, J lost 5 bases, and 16 bases lay in between.

This clone was seen a single time. The chain is built from TRBV11-3 and TRBJ1-1; D gene uncertain. Trimming stripped 4 bases from V and 0 bases from J, with 6 bases between. This CDR3 contains 13 residues. The germline gives CDR1 SGHNT, CDR2 YENEEA. In nucleotides, the CDR3 is TGTGCCAGCAGCTCGAGGATGAACACTGAAGCTTTCTTT. This sequence encodes CASSSRMNTEAFF.

The chain links TRBV5-4 to TRBJ2-3; 9 bases agree with TRBD1. The junction had 12 bases not matched to a gene; V was cut back by 4 bases and J by 3 bases. CDR3 length: 17 amino acids. Germline lookup yields CDR1 SGHNT and CDR2 YYREEE (reference sequence). CDR3 DNA sequence: TGTGCCAGCAGCCCCCTGAGGTCGACAGGGGGGACAGATACGCAGTATTTT. This encodes CASSPLRSTGGTDTQYF.

V and J are TRBV27 and TRBJ2-7; D possibly corresponds to TRBD2 (5 bases). Germline CDR1 is MNHEY and CDR2 is SMNVEV (reference sequence). Trimming removed 3 bases from V and 0 bases from J, with 15 bases in between. CDR3 length: 16 residues. CDR3 amino acids: CASSLSGVPSSYEQYF. CDR3 nucleotide sequence: TGTGCCAGCAGTTTGTCCGGGGTCCCCTCCTCCTACGAGCAGTACTTC.

This sequence joins TRBV25-1 and TRBJ1-5; 9 bases agree with TRBD1. Germline V gene lookup returns CDR1 MGHDK and CDR2 SYGVNS. V was clipped by 3 bases and J by 4 bases; unmatched bases: 10. This CDR3 has 17 amino acids. The CDR3 reads CASSEGPGQGKNQPQHF. The CDR3 DNA is TGTGCCAGCAGTGAGGGGCCGGGACAGGGAAAAAATCAGCCCCAGCATTTT.

The V and J genes are TRBV9 and TRBJ1-4; D is perhaps TRBD1 (6 bases). With 2 bases removed from V and 7 bases from J, the gap between germline ends came to 15 bases. The CDR3 spans 15 residues. Germline V gene sequence: CDR1 SGDLS, CDR2 YYNGEE. The CDR3 DNA follows: TGTGCCAGCAGCGTCCTCGGGGGGGCGGGTGAAAAACTGTTTTTT. Protein: CASSVLGGAGEKLFF.

The chain recombines TRBV5-1 with TRBJ2-6, with a tentative D call TRBD1 (6 bases). This CDR3 region has 17 residues. Trimming removed 0 bases from V and 0 bases from J, with 10 bases in between. The germline V gene encodes CDR1 SGHRS and CDR2 YFSETQ. CDR3 sequence: CASSLGDIFSGANVLTF. The CDR3 coding sequence is TGCGCCAGCAGCTTGGGGGACATATTCTCTGGGGCCAACGTCCTGACTTTC.

In its sample, this clone was seen once. This chain links TRBV2 with TRBJ1-4; no clear D. Germline CDR1 SNHLY, CDR2 FYNNEI. Between the trimmed V and J ends, which lost 7 bases and 8 bases, there was a span of 14 bases. CDR3 length: 13 residues. The CDR3 protein is CASNSDWEEKLFF. The CDR3 coding sequence is TGTGCCAGCAATTCGGACTGGGAGGAAAAACTGTTTTTT.